The entry that follows covers one TCR beta chain sequence. Produced via immunoSEQ multiplex PCR; TCRdb's table is partial and in-frame only. The sample holds about 70,000 clones, almost 98% seen once. This entry belongs to a study of technical replicates of blood from several donors. Per the germline V gene, CDR1 is MNHNS and CDR2 is SASEGT. The CDR3 runs 14 residues. The ends lost 2 bases at V and 3 bases at J; junction bases unmatched: 3. Sequencing used T cells isolated from PBMCs. This receptor was obtained from a human donor in good health. The chain joins TRBV6-1 to TRBJ1-1; 7 bases fit TRBD1. DNA of the CDR3: TGTGCCAGCAGTGAACAGGGGGAGTACACTGAAGCTTTCTTT. Its translation: CASSEQGEYTEAFF.